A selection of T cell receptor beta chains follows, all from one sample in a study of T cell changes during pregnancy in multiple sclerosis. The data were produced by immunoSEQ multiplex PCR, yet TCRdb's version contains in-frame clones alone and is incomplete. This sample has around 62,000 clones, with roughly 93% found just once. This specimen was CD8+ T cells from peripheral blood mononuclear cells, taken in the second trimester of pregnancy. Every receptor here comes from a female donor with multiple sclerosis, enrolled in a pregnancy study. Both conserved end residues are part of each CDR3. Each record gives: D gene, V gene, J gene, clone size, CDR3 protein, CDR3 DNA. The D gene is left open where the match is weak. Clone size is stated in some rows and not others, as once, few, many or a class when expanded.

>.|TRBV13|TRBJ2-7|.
CASSLGTPASEQYF
TGTGCCAGCAGCTTGGGGACTCCGGCTTCCGAGCAGTACTTC
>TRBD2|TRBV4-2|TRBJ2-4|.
CASSQPSEGGRTKNIQYF
TGTGCCAGCAGCCAACCCTCGGAGGGCGGGAGGACCAAAAACATTCAGTACTTC
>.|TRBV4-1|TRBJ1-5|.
CASSQVWGDNQPQHF
TGCGCCAGCAGCCAAGTGTGGGGAGACAATCAGCCCCAGCATTTT
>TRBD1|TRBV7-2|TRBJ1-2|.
CASSSGDRGPGGYTF
TGTGCCAGCAGCTCCGGTGACAGGGGGCCTGGCGGCTACACCTTC
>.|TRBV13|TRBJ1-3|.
CASSFQSGNTIYF
TGTGCCAGCAGCTTCCAGTCAGGAAACACCATATATTTT
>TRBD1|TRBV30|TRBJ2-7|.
CAWSMGQGAYEQYF
TGTGCCTGGAGCATGGGGCAGGGGGCTTACGAGCAGTACTTC
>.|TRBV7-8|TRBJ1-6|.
CASSLVTSSYNSPLHF
TGTGCCAGCAGCTTAGTTACGAGCTCCTATAATTCACCCCTCCACTTT
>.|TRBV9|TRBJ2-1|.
CASSAGNEQFF
TGTGCCAGCAGCGCGGGAAATGAGCAGTTCTTC
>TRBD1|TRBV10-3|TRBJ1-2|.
CAIIGRTGGFDGYTF
TGTGCCATCATCGGTAGGACAGGGGGCTTCGATGGCTACACCTTC
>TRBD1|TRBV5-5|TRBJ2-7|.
CASSLVRDRAYEQYF
TGTGCCAGCAGCTTGGTCCGGGACAGAGCCTACGAGCAGTACTTC
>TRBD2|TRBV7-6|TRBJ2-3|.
CASSTETGGTWADTQYF
TGTGCCAGCAGCACTGAAACCGGGGGGACTTGGGCAGATACGCAGTATTTT
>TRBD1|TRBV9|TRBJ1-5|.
CASSEGPTGGFNQPQHF
TGTGCCAGCAGCGAGGGGCCGACAGGGGGCTTCAATCAGCCCCAGCATTTT
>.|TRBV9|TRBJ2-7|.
CASSPEGLSYEQYF
TGTGCCAGCAGCCCGGAGGGGTTGTCTTACGAGCAGTACTTC
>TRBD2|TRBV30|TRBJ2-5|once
CAWSSPGTKETQYF
TGTGCCTGGAGTAGCCCCGGGACTAAAGAGACCCAGTACTTC
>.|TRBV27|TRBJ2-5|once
CASSLNLGLQETQYF
TGTGCCAGCAGTTTAAACCTGGGGCTTCAAGAGACCCAGTACTTC
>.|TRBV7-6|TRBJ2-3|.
CASSLGGGESDTQYF
TGTGCCAGCAGCTTAGGGGGCGGGGAGTCAGATACGCAGTATTTT